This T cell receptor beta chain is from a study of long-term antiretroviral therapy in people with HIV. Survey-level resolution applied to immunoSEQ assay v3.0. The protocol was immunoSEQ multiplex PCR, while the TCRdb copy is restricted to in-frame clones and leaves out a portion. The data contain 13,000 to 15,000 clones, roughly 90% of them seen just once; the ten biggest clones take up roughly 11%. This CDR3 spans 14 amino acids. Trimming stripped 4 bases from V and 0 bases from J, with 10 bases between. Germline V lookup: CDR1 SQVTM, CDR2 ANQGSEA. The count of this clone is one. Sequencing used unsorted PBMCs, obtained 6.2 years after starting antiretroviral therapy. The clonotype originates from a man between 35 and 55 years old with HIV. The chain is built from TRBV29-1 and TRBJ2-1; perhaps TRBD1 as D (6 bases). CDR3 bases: TGCAGCGTTGGGACAGCGAGCTCCTACAATGAGCAGTTCTTC. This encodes CSVGTASSYNEQFF.